The 18 T cell receptor beta chains reported below all come from one sample, sequenced in a study of T-cell reconstitution after alpha-beta-depleted transplantation in children. The authors prepared the TCRbeta library with unique molecular identifiers. TCRdb called the PCR reads again in MiXCR, with one record for every CDR3 protein. The sample holds under 850,000 distinct CDR3 sequences, 13% seen once. The material sequenced was PBMCs, taken before TCRalphabeta/CD19-depleted stem cell transplant. These receptors were collected from a girl aged 2 to 10 with congenital amegakaryocytic thrombocytopenia, due to receive a stem cell transplant.

This clonotype was seen more than once but under ten times. The V gene is TRBV7-6, the J gene TRBJ2-2; no clear D gene. V dropped 1 base and J dropped 6 bases, with 9 bases sitting between them. The CDR3 runs 14 residues. Germline V gene sequence: CDR1 SGHVS, CDR2 FNYEAQ. In DNA form, the CDR3 reads TGTGCCAGCAGCTTAGACATAAGCCCCGGGGAGCTGTTTTTT. Its translation: CASSLDISPGELFF.

This clonotype has more than one count but fewer than ten. V is TRBV20-1 and J is TRBJ1-1; TRBD1 agrees at 9 bases. V was clipped by 5 bases and J by 10 bases; unmatched bases: 8. The CDR3 has 12 amino acids. The germline V gene encodes CDR1 DFQATT and CDR2 SNEGSKA (reference sequence). The DNA for the CDR3 is TGCAGTGCTTCCGTACAGGGGGCCGGAGCTTTCTTT. This gives the protein CSASVQGAGAFF.

This chain links TRBV12-3 or TRBV12-4 with TRBJ2-7; 7 positions agree with TRBD2. The CDR3 is 15 amino acids. V was pared by 8 bases and J by 2 bases, with 12 bases of the junction left unmatched. CDR3 sequence (DNA): TGTGCCAGCGCTAAGTCGGCTAGCGGAACCTACGAGCAGTACTTC. This translates into CASAKSASGTYEQYF.

The chain couples TRBV6-1 to TRBJ2-5; 8 nucleotides line up with TRBD1. This CDR3 is built from 18 residues. Trimming at V came to 4 bases and at J to 0 bases, leaving 13 bases not matched to a gene. Per germline, CDR1 MNHNS and CDR2 SASEGT. For the CDR3, the DNA is TGTGCCAGCAGTGGCCGGACAGGGTTTCCCACGTACCAAGAGACCCAGTACTTC. It is translated as CASSGRTGFPTYQETQYF.

The J gene is TRBJ2-1, the V gene TRBV20-1; 10 positions match TRBD2. CDR3 length: 14 amino acids. Germline V gene lookup returns CDR1 DFQATT and CDR2 SNEGSKA (reference sequence). V gave up 5 bases and J gave up 9 bases; unmatched junction bases: 10. The CDR3 loop reads CSALSGRAYGEQFF. CDR3 bases: TGCAGTGCTCTAAGCGGGAGGGCCTACGGTGAGCAGTTCTTC.

This sequence joins TRBV15 and TRBJ1-5; D may be TRBD1 (5 bases). The germline CDR1 and CDR2 sequences are LNHNV and YYDKDF (reference sequence). V dropped 0 bases and J dropped 5 bases, with 11 bases sitting between them. CDR3 size: 15 residues. CDR3 DNA: TGTGCCACCAGCAGAGATGGAGACAGTCATCAGCCCCAGCATTTT. This translates into CATSRDGDSHQPQHF. Full variable domain (missing parts from reference TRBV15 and TRBJ1-5): DAMVIQNPRYQVTQFGKPVTLSCSQTLNHNVMYWYQQKSSQAPKLLFHYYDKDFNNEADTPDNFQSRRPNTSFCFLDIRSPGLGDTAMYLCATSRDGDSHQPQHFGDGTRLSIL.

DNA for the CDR3: TGCGCCAGCAGGTTTAGGGACAGGGGCCCCTACGAGCAGTACTTC. Amino acids: CASRFRDRGPYEQYF. V usage is TRBV5-1 and J usage is TRBJ2-7; 10 nucleotides agree with TRBD1. In germline, CDR1 is SGHRS, CDR2 YFSETQ. CDR3 length: 15 amino acids. J gave up 2 bases and V 5 bases, and 7 bases lay outside the gene matches. Together with reference TRBV5-1 and TRBJ2-7, the CDR3 gives the full variable domain: KAGVTQTPRYLIKTRGQQVTLSCSPISGHRSVSWYQQTPGQGLQFLFEYFSETQRNKGNFPGRFSGRQFSNSRSEMNVSTLELGDSALYLCASRFRDRGPYEQYFGPGTRLTVT.

This clonotype was counted at least ten times. The gene calls are TRBV28 and TRBJ2-7; perhaps TRBD1 as D (6 bases). The CDR3 covers 14 residues. V lost 6 bases and J lost 4, with 16 bases in between. CDR1 and CDR2 from the germline V gene are MDHEN and SYDVKM. CDR3 in DNA: TGTGCCAGCAGCACGACAGGACTTCCTTACGAGCAGTACTTC. It codes for CASSTTGLPYEQYF.

This clonotype was counted ten times or more. The J gene is TRBJ2-2, the V gene TRBV7-8; 11 positions agree with TRBD1. The junction had 5 bases not matched to a gene; V was cut back by 1 base and J by 4 bases. Germline values: CDR1 SGHVS, CDR2 FQNEAQ. The length of the CDR3 is 17 residues. DNA of the CDR3: TGTGCCAGCAGCTTAGGGACAGGGGGCTTCATCACCGGGGAGCTGTTTTTT. This gives the protein CASSLGTGGFITGELFF.

This clonotype was counted at least ten times. The junction departs from the called germline gene at one end, perhaps through a read error. The J gene is TRBJ2-1, the V gene TRBV5-1; D unclear. The CDR3 extends over 13 amino acids. CDR1 SGHRS and CDR2 YFSETQ come from the germline V gene. CDR3: CASSLDRNNEQFF. The DNA of the CDR3 is TGTGCCAGCAGCTTAGACCGAAACAATGAGCAGTTCTTC.

This clonotype was seen more than once but under ten times. The chain recombines TRBV25-1 with TRBJ2-1; 7 nucleotides line up with TRBD1. The trim removed 9 bases at V and 7 bases at J, leaving 12 bases unmatched. There are 14 residues in the CDR3. Germline assignment: CDR1 MGHDK and CDR2 SYGVNS. CDR3: CASRRDSRSNEQFF. The CDR3 DNA reads TGTGCCAGTCGCCGGGACAGCAGATCTAATGAGCAGTTCTTC.

The chain has TRBV7-9 and TRBJ2-3, with 8 bases lining up with TRBD2. V gave up 5 bases and J gave up 3 bases; unmatched junction bases: 7. From germline, CDR1 is SEHNR and CDR2 FQNEAQ (reference sequence). The CDR3 runs to 15 residues. CDR3 nucleotide sequence: TGTGCCAGCAGCACCCCGACTAGCGTGACAGATACGCAGTATTTT. It yields the protein CASSTPTSVTDTQYF.

This clonotype was detected a few times. The chain links TRBV5-1 to TRBJ1-1, with 7 bases fitting TRBD1. In germline, CDR1 is SGHRS, CDR2 YFSETQ. J gave up 4 bases and V 1 base, and 4 bases lay outside the gene matches. The CDR3 is made up of 14 amino acids. CDR3 sequence reads: CASSLNAGGTEAFF. The CDR3, as DNA: TGCGCCAGCAGCTTGAACGCAGGGGGCACTGAAGCTTTCTTT.

This clonotype was seen many times. The J gene is TRBJ2-7, the V gene TRBV28; TRBD2 might be the D (7 bases). V shed 6 bases and J shed 2 bases, with 17 bases lying between them. The CDR3 is made up of 15 amino acids. Looked up from germline, CDR1 is MDHEN and CDR2 is SYDVKM. Here the CDR3 reads CASSRALGGAYEQYF. CDR3 coding DNA: TGTGCCAGCAGCCGGGCTCTAGGGGGGGCCTACGAGCAGTACTTC.

The chain couples TRBV28 to TRBJ2-2, with 8 bases aligning to TRBD1. Unmatched junction bases numbered 7, after V lost 6 bases and J lost 1 base. CDR3 length equals 16 residues. In germline, CDR1 is MDHEN, CDR2 SYDVKM. CDR3 sequence (DNA): TGTGCCAGCAGCTTGGACAGGGCTGGGAACACCGGGGAGCTGTTTTTT. It translates to CASSLDRAGNTGELFF. Together with reference TRBV28 and TRBJ2-2, the CDR3 gives the full variable domain: DVKVTQSSRYLVKRTGEKVFLECVQDMDHENMFWYRQDPGLGLRLIYFSYDVKMKEKGDIPEGYSVSREKKERFSLILESASTNQTSMYLCASSLDRAGNTGELFFGEGSRLTVL.

The table lists this clonotype with a few counts. The gene calls are TRBV20-1 and TRBJ2-1; D is uncertain. There are 13 residues in the CDR3. The germline V gene has CDR1 DFQATT and CDR2 SNEGSKA (reference sequence). Trimming removed 0 bases at V and 10 bases at J, with 13 bases between. CDR3 DNA: TGCAGTGCTAGAGATACCGCGATTTGGGAGCAGTTCTTC. Translation gives CSARDTAIWEQFF.

The V gene is TRBV20-1, the J gene TRBJ2-1, with TRBD2 matching over 8 bases. Germline V gives CDR1 DFQATT, CDR2 SNEGSKA (reference sequence). V dropped 6 bases and J dropped 9; count of bases not matched to a gene: 7. The CDR3 runs to 12 residues. CDR3 region: CSATGTRSEQFF. CDR3 in DNA: TGCAGTGCCACCGGGACTAGAAGTGAGCAGTTCTTC.

Only a few counts were recorded for this clonotype. The rearrangement uses TRBV28 and TRBJ2-1, with 8 bases fitting TRBD2. Looked up from germline, CDR1 is MDHEN and CDR2 is SYDVKM. Germline trimming cut 7 bases from V and 10 bases from J; bases unmatched to any gene: 12. The CDR3 is 14 amino acids. In DNA form, the CDR3 reads TGTGCCAGCAAATTCTGGGGGGCGGGAGGAGAGCAGTTCTTC. This codes for CASKFWGAGGEQFF.